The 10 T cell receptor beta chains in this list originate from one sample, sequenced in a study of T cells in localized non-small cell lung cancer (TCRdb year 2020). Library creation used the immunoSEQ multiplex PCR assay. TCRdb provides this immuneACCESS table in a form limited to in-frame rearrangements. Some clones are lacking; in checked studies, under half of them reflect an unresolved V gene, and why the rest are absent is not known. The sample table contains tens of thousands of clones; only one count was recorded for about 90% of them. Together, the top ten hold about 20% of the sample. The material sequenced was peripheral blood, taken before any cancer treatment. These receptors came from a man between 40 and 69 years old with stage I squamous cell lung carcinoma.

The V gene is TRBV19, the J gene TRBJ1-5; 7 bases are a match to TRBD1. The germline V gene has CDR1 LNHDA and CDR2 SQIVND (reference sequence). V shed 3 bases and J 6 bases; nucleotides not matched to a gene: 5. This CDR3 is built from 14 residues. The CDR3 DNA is TGTGCCAGTAGTATGACAGGGAAAGGTCAGCCCCAGCATTTT. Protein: CASSMTGKGQPQHF.

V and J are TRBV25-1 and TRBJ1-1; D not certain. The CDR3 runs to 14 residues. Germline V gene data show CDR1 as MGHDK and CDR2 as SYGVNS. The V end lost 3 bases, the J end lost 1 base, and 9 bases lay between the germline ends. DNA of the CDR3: TGTGCCAGCAGTGAGGGCAAGACGAACACTGAAGCTTTCTTT. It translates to CASSEGKTNTEAFF.

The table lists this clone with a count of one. The CDR3 nucleotides are TGTGCCAGCTCGGAATACGCGGGAGGCGCCTACAATGAGCAGTTCTTC. The encoded protein is CASSEYAGGAYNEQFF. The chain joins TRBV18 to TRBJ2-1, with TRBD2 matching over 8 bases. J was trimmed by 2 bases and V by 6 bases; bases with no gene match: 9. This CDR3 region has 16 residues. Germline CDR1 KGHSH, CDR2 LQKENI.

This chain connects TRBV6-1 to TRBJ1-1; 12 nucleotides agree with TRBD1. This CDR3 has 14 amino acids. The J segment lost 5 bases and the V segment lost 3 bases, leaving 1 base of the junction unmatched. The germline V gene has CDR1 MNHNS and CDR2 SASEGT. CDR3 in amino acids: CASSEGQGATEAFF. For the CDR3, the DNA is TGTGCCAGCAGTGAGGGACAGGGGGCAACTGAAGCTTTCTTT.

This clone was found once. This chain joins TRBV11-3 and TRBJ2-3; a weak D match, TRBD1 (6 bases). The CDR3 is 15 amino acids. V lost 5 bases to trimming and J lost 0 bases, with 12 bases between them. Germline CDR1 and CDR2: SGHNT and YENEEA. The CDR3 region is CASSPTGISTDTQYF. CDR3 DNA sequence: TGTGCCAGCAGCCCGACAGGAATCAGCACAGATACGCAGTATTTT. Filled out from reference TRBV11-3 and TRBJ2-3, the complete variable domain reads EAGVVQSPRYKIIEKKQPVAFWCNPISGHNTLYWYLQNLGQGPELLIRYENEEAVDDSQLPKDRFSAERLKGVDSTLKIQPAELGDSAVYLCASSPTGISTDTQYFGPGTRLTVL.

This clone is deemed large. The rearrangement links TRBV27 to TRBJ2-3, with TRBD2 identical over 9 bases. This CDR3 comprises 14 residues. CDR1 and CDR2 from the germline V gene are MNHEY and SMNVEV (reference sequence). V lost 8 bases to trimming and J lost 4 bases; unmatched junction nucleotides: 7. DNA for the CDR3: TGTGCCAGCCCCTTGGGCGGGGGGGCAGATACGCAGTATTTT. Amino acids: CASPLGGGADTQYF.

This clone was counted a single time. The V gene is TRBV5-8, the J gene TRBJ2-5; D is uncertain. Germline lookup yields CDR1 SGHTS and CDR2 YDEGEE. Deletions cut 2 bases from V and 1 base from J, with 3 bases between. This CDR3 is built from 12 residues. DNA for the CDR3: TGTGCCAGCAGCTTAGGCCAAGAGACCCAGTACTTC. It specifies CASSLGQETQYF.

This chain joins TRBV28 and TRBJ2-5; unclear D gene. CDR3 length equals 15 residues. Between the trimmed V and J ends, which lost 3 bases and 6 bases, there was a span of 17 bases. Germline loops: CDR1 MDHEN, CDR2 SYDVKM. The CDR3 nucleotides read TGTGCCAGCAGTTTCTTAGACACAAAAGTAAAGACCCAGTACTTC. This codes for CASSFLDTKVKTQYF.

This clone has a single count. The CDR3 loop is CASRRPGQGYNEQFF. The CDR3 bases are TGTGCCAGCAGGCGTCCGGGACAGGGGTACAATGAGCAGTTCTTC. The rearrangement uses TRBV27 and TRBJ2-1; TRBD1 aligns across 10 bases. Germline V lookup: CDR1 MNHEY, CDR2 SMNVEV (reference sequence). The junction had 6 bases not matched to a gene; V was cut back by 6 bases and J by 4 bases. The CDR3 is 15 residues long.

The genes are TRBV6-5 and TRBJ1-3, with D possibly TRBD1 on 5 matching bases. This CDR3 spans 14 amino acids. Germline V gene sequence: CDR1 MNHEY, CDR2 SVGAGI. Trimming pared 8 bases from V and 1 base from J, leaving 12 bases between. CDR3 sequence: CASGFRASGNTIYF. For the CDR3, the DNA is TGTGCCAGCGGTTTCAGGGCATCTGGAAACACCATATATTTT.